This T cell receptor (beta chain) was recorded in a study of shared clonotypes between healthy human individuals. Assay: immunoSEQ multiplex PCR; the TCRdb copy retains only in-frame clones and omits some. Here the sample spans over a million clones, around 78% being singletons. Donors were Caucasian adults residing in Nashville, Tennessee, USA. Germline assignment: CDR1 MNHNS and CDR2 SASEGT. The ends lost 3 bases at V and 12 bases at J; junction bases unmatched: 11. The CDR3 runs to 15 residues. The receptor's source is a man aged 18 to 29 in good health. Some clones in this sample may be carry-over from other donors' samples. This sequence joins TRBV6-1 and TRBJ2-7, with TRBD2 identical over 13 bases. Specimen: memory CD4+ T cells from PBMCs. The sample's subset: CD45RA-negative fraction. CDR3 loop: CASSDIWGLAGWRYF. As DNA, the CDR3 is TGTGCCAGCAGTGATATTTGGGGACTAGCGGGATGGCGGTACTTC.